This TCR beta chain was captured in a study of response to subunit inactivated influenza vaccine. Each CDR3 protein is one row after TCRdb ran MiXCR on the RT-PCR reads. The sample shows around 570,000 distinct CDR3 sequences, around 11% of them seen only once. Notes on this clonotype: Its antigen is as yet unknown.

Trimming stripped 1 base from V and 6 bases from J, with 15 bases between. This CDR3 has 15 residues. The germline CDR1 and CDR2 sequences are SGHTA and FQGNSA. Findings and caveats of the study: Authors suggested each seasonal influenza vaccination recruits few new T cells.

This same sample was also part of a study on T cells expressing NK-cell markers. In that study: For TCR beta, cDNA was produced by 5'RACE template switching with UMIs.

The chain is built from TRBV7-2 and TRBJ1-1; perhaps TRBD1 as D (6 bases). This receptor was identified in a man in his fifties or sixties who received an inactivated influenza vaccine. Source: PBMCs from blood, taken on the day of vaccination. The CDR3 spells CASSLEIGRGPEAFF. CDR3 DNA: TGTGCCAGCAGCTTAGAAATCGGCAGGGGACCTGAAGCTTTCTTT.